This T cell receptor beta chain appears in the sequencing data of a study of spatial heterogeneity in lung cancer. Study-wide results and caveats: Mutation counts in tumors were tracked by counts of expanded intratumoral alpha and beta TCRs.

TCR cDNA molecules each had a unique molecular identifier. TCRdb fed the 5' RACE reads into MiXCR, producing one record per CDR3 protein. In the table there are about 9,800 distinct CDR3 sequences, around 6% of which are singletons. Time point in this sample: sample taken at primary tumor resection. The donors comprised around 72 untreated early-stage non-small cell lung cancer patients. No cell sorting; template was whole RNA from tumor, lung tissue or PBMC. This clonotype was found many times. Its antigen is not known. There are 16 residues in the CDR3. With 8 bases removed from V and 1 base from J, the gap between germline ends came to 18 bases.

The chain carries TRBV12-3 or TRBV12-4 and TRBJ1-3, with TRBD1 as a possible D gene (6 bases). Here the sequenced sample was lung tumor tissue, taken at surgery. The TCR sequence derives from a male donor with early-stage non-small cell lung cancer. The DNA of the CDR3 is TGTGCCAGCCTGGGGGGGGCGGGCCGGTCTGGAAACACCATATATTTT. Amino acids: CASLGGAGRSGNTIYF.